Below are 19 T cell receptor beta chains sequenced from a single sample in a study of blood T cell repertoires in COVID-19. Using immunoSEQ multiplex PCR, the repertoire was profiled, and TCRdb retains in-frame clones only, with some absent. The sample includes 150,000 or so clones, 75% to 90% of them seen just once. The specimen was PBMCs or T cells enriched from blood (not recorded which). The receptors were sampled from a man between 65 and 85 years old who had been exposed to COVID-19.

The gene calls are TRBV19 and TRBJ2-7; 8 nucleotides match TRBD1. The germline gives CDR1 LNHDA, CDR2 SQIVND (reference sequence). The CDR3 extends over 16 amino acids. The V and J ends lost 1 base and 3 bases, in that order; junction bases with no gene match: 8. CDR3 region: CASSIGGTGSLYEQYF. The CDR3 nucleotides are TGTGCCAGTAGTATAGGGGGGACAGGTTCCCTCTACGAGCAGTACTTC. Based on the CDR3 plus reference TRBV19 and TRBJ2-7, the full variable domain is DGGITQSPKYLFRKEGQNVTLSCEQNLNHDAMYWYRQDPGQGLRLIYYSQIVNDFQKGDIAEGYSVSREKKESFPLTVTSAQKNPTAFYLCASSIGGTGSLYEQYFGPGTRLTVT.

The chain couples TRBV7-6 to TRBJ2-2; tentative D call: TRBD1 (6 bases). This CDR3 has 16 residues. V lost 6 bases and J lost 1, with 15 bases in between. CDR1 is SGHVS and CDR2 is FNYEAQ in the germline V gene. The CDR3 spells CASSLGGERNTGELFF. CDR3 DNA: TGTGCCAGCAGTCTAGGGGGAGAGAGGAACACCGGGGAGCTGTTTTTT.

V is TRBV6-5 and J is TRBJ2-2; a weak D match, TRBD2 (6 bases). With 7 bases removed from V and 0 bases from J, the gap between germline ends came to 12 bases. The CDR3 has 15 amino acids. Per the germline V gene, CDR1 is MNHEY and CDR2 is SVGAGI. The CDR3 nucleotides read TGTGCCAGCAACCATGGGACTGCGAACACCGGGGAGCTGTTTTTT. Amino acids: CASNHGTANTGELFF.

The chain recombines TRBV6-5 with TRBJ1-5, with D possibly being TRBD1 (6 bases). V was shortened by 2 bases and J by 6 bases, with 11 bases between the two germline ends. Germline V gene data show CDR1 as MNHEY and CDR2 as SVGAGI. The CDR3 is made up of 14 amino acids. This chain's CDR3 is CASSYGGQGQPQHF. The CDR3 DNA reads TGTGCCAGCAGTTACGGGGGCCAGGGTCAGCCCCAGCATTTT.

J is TRBJ1-3 and V is TRBV6-6; D is ambiguous. CDR3 length equals 14 residues. Trimming removed 2 bases from V and 0 bases from J, with 5 bases in between. The V gene's germline CDR1 is MNHNY and CDR2 SVGAGI (reference sequence). CDR3 in amino acids: CASSYPDSGNTIYF. The CDR3 nucleotides are TGTGCCAGCAGTTACCCAGACTCTGGAAACACCATATATTTT.

This clone was detected once. The chain carries TRBV6-6 and TRBJ1-2, with 7 bases identical to TRBD1. Germline CDR1 is MNHNY and CDR2 is SVGAGI (reference sequence). V trimming: 5 bases; J trimming: 2 bases; junction bases outside the gene matches: 11. The CDR3 totals 16 residues. The DNA of the CDR3 is TGTGCCAGCAGTCGAATAAGAGGACAGGACAACTATGGCTACACCTTC. It yields the protein CASSRIRGQDNYGYTF.

This clone was recorded only once. This chain uses TRBV15 with TRBJ2-1, with 10 bases matching TRBD2. This CDR3 is built from 15 residues. Germline V gene sequence: CDR1 LNHNV, CDR2 YYDKDF (reference sequence). Trimming took 1 base from V and 7 from J; bases not matched to a gene: 4. Written as DNA, the CDR3 is TGTGCCACCAGCAGAGGGGCTAGCGGGAGAAATGAGCAGTTCTTC. Translating gives CATSRGASGRNEQFF.

In this sample, this clone turned up once. This chain links TRBV9 with TRBJ2-5; tentatively, D is TRBD1 (6 bases). Germline V gene data show CDR1 as SGDLS and CDR2 as YYNGEE. V was shortened by 4 bases and J by 4 bases, with 14 bases between the two germline ends. The CDR3 loop spans 14 amino acids. In DNA form, the CDR3 reads TGTGCCAGCAGCTCCGGGCAGGGGACAGAGACCCAGTACTTC. This gives the protein CASSSGQGTETQYF.

This clone turned up a few times. Here the CDR3 reads CASSYSQNSPLHF. The CDR3 DNA is TGTGCCAGCAGTTACTCGCAGAATTCACCCCTCCACTTT. This sequence joins TRBV6-5 and TRBJ1-6; D remains unclear. The CDR3 contains 13 residues. Germline CDR1 MNHEY, CDR2 SVGAGI. Trimming cost V 0 bases and J 7 bases, with 4 bases left between them.

J is TRBJ2-3 and V is TRBV7-2; D might be TRBD2 (5 bases). V was pared by 1 base and J by 5 bases, with 10 bases between. The CDR3 runs to 14 residues. Per the germline V gene, CDR1 is SGHTA and CDR2 is FQGNSA. The DNA for the CDR3 is TGTGCCAGCAGCTTAGATAGTCGGGGAGATACGCAGTATTTT. Translated: CASSLDSRGDTQYF.

This clone was found once. The chain employs TRBV15 and TRBJ1-5, with D unclear. The CDR3 totals 16 residues. Trimming pared 1 base from V and 1 base from J, leaving 11 bases between. Germline V gene lookup returns CDR1 LNHNV and CDR2 YYDKDF (reference sequence). The CDR3 DNA sequence: TGTGCCACCAGCAGAGCTTTTGTTGGCAGCAATCAGCCCCAGCATTTT. It specifies CATSRAFVGSNQPQHF. The full variable domain, completed using reference TRBV15 and TRBJ1-5, is DAMVIQNPRYQVTQFGKPVTLSCSQTLNHNVMYWYQQKSSQAPKLLFHYYDKDFNNEADTPDNFQSRRPNTSFCFLDIRSPGLGDTAMYLCATSRAFVGSNQPQHFGDGTRLSIL.

This clone was detected only a few times. The chain employs TRBV27 and TRBJ1-4; 9 positions agree with TRBD1. CDR1 MNHEY and CDR2 SMNVEV come from the germline V gene (reference sequence). The CDR3 contains 19 residues. Trimming cost V 3 bases and J 4 bases; bases outside gene matches: 15. The CDR3 region is CASSFSPSGTGKNNEKLFF. CDR3 DNA: TGTGCCAGCAGTTTCTCTCCCTCCGGGACAGGGAAGAATAATGAAAAACTGTTTTTT.

This chain connects TRBV9 to TRBJ2-1; 8 nucleotides agree with TRBD1. Germline assignment: CDR1 SGDLS and CDR2 YYNGEE. Trimming at V came to 0 bases and at J to 4 bases, leaving 9 bases not matched to a gene. The CDR3 contains 17 residues. The CDR3 loop is CASSVGAGGLRYNEQFF. In DNA form, the CDR3 reads TGTGCCAGCAGCGTAGGGGCAGGGGGCCTCCGGTACAATGAGCAGTTCTTC.

The sample holds one count of this clone. This chain links TRBV5-8 with TRBJ1-5; 7 bases agree with TRBD1. This CDR3 region has 16 residues. Germline lookup yields CDR1 SGHTS and CDR2 YDEGEE. Trimming removed 4 bases from V and 0 bases from J; junction bases left unmatched: 7. CDR3 sequence reads: CASSKGTVHSNQPQHF. CDR3 coding DNA: TGTGCCAGCAGCAAGGGGACAGTCCATAGCAATCAGCCCCAGCATTTT.

The CDR3 reads CASRKRTGQGDTQYF. In DNA form, the CDR3 reads TGTGCCAGCAGAAAAAGGACAGGCCAAGGAGATACGCAGTATTTT. The rearrangement joins TRBV28 to TRBJ2-3, with 7 bases lining up with TRBD1. Germline V lookup: CDR1 MDHEN, CDR2 SYDVKM. CDR3 size: 15 residues. The J segment lost 5 bases and the V segment lost 6 bases, leaving 11 bases of the junction unmatched.

The chain joins TRBV7-8 to TRBJ2-1; TRBD2 might be the D (5 bases). V lost 1 base, J lost 6 bases, and 13 bases lay in between. In germline, CDR1 is SGHVS, CDR2 FQNEAQ. The length of the CDR3 is 15 residues. CDR3 in DNA: TGTGCCAGCAGCTTAGATGAGGGCCGACTCAATGAGCAGTTCTTC. Amino acid sequence: CASSLDEGRLNEQFF.

The chain recombines TRBV6-2 or TRBV6-3 with TRBJ2-5, with 8 bases fitting TRBD2. Germline values: CDR1 MNHEY, CDR2 SVGEGT. This CDR3 region has 14 residues. Unmatched junction bases numbered 5, after V lost 6 bases and J lost 2 bases. Here the CDR3 DNA reads TGTGCCAGCAGCAGTAGCGGGGCACAAGAGACCCAGTACTTC. This codes for CASSSSGAQETQYF.

This clone was seen only a few times. This sequence joins TRBV5-1 and TRBJ1-3, with TRBD1 as a possible D gene (5 bases). CDR3 length equals 14 residues. The V end was cut by 2 bases, the J end by 4 bases, with 10 bases between. Germline V gene lookup returns CDR1 SGHRS and CDR2 YFSETQ. The CDR3 DNA is TGCGCCAGCAGCTTCGGACAACAGGGAAACACCATATATTTT. Protein sequence: CASSFGQQGNTIYF.

The chain has TRBV19 and TRBJ2-1; 12 bases line up with TRBD2. Looked up from germline, CDR1 is LNHDA and CDR2 is SQIVND (reference sequence). CDR3 length: 17 residues. Trimming removed 7 bases from V and 4 bases from J; junction bases left unmatched: 11. The CDR3 reads CASMSTSGGPGYNEQFF. In DNA form, the CDR3 reads TGTGCCAGTATGTCGACTAGCGGGGGCCCCGGTTACAATGAGCAGTTCTTC.